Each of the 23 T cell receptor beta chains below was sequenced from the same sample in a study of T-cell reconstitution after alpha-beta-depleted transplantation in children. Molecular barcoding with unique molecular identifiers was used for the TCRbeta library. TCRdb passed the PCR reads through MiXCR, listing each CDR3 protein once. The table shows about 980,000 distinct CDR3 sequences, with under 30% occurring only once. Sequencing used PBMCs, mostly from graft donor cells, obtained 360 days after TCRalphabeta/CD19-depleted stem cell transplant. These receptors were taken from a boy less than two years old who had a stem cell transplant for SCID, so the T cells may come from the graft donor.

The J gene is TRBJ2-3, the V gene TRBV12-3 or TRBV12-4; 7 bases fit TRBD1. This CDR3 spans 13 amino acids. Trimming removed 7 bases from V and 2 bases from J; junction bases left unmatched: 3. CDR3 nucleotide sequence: TGTGCCAGCACCACAGGGGACACAGATACGCAGTATTTT. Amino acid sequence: CASTTGDTDTQYF.

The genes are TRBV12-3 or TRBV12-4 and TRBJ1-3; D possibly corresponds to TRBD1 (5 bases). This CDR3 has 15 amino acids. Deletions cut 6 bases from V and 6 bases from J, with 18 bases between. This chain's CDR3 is CASSQPKRGANTIYF. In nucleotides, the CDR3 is TGTGCCAGCAGCCAACCGAAAAGGGGCGCAAACACCATATATTTT.

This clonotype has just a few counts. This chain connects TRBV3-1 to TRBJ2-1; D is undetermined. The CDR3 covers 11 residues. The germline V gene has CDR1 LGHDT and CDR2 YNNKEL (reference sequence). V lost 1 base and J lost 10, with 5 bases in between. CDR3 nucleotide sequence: TGTGCCAGCAGCCAAGGGTTAGAGCAGTTCTTC. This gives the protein CASSQGLEQFF.

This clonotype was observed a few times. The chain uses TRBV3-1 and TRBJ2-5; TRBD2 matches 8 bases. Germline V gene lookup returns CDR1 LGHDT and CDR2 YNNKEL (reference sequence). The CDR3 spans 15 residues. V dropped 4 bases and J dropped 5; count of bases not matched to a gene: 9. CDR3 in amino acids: CASSLGTSSRETQYF. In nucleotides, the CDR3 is TGTGCCAGCAGCCTCGGGACTAGTTCACGGGAGACCCAGTACTTC.

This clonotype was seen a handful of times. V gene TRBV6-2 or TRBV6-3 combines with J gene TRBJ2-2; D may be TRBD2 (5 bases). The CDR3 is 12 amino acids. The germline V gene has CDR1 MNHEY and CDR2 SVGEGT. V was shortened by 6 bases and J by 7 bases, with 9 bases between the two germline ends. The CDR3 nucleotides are TGTGCCAGCAGGTTCGGGGTCGGGGAGCTGTTTTTT. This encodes CASRFGVGELFF.

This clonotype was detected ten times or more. CDR3 residues: CASSLTGPDTQYF. The DNA of the CDR3 is TGTGCCAGCAGCTTGACAGGACCAGATACGCAGTATTTT. The V and J genes are TRBV11-2 and TRBJ2-3; possible D gene TRBD1, 6 bases. Between the trimmed V and J ends, which lost 3 bases and 4 bases, there was a span of 8 bases. Per germline, CDR1 SGHAT and CDR2 FQNNGV. CDR3 length: 13 amino acids.

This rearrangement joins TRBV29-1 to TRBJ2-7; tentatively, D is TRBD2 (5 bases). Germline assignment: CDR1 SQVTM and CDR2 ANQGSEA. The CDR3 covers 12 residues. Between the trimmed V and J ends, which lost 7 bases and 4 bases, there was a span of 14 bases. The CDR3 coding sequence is TGCAGCGCAAGATTGACGGGGTACGAGCAGTACTTC. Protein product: CSARLTGYEQYF.

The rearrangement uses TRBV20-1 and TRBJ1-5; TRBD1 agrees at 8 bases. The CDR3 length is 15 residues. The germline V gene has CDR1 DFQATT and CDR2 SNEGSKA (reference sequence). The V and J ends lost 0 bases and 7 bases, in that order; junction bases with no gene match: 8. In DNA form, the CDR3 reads TGCAGTGCTAGAGATCAGACAGGGGTTGGACAGCCCCAGCATTTT. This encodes CSARDQTGVGQPQHF.

The CDR3 spells CASNQGDSGEQYF. The CDR3 DNA reads as TGCGCCAGCAACCAAGGCGATAGCGGCGAGCAGTACTTC. The chain combines TRBV5-1 with TRBJ2-7; a possible D gene is TRBD2 (6 bases). Germline values: CDR1 SGHRS, CDR2 YFSETQ. Trimming shortened V by 6 bases and J by 6 bases, and 16 bases separated the two germline ends. CDR3 length: 13 residues.

The CDR3 DNA sequence: TGTGCCAGCAGCTCGTGGGGCGAAAGTGTGGATACGCAGTATTTT. This encodes CASSSWGESVDTQYF. The chain links TRBV5-5 to TRBJ2-3, with TRBD1 as a possible D gene (5 bases). This CDR3 has 15 residues. The V end lost 3 bases, the J end lost 6 bases, and 17 bases lay between the germline ends. CDR1 and CDR2 from the germline V gene are SGHKS and YYEKEE (reference sequence).

The CDR3 DNA is TGTGCCAGCAGTGACGTAGGGGCAAGAGAGACCCAGTACTTC. Protein product: CASSDVGARETQYF. V usage is TRBV25-1 and J usage is TRBJ2-5; a weak D match, TRBD1 (5 bases). The ends were cut back, 3 bases at V and 4 bases at J, with 12 bases in the middle. The CDR3 runs to 14 residues. Germline assignment: CDR1 MGHDK and CDR2 SYGVNS.

CDR3 protein: CASIEGGELFF. The CDR3 DNA reads as TGTGCCAGCATTGAGGGCGGGGAGCTGTTTTTT. This chain connects TRBV2 to TRBJ2-2; possibly TRBD2 for D (5 bases). Germline assignment: CDR1 SNHLY and CDR2 FYNNEI. This CDR3 has 11 amino acids. V lost 7 bases and J 7 bases, leaving 7 bases between the germline ends.

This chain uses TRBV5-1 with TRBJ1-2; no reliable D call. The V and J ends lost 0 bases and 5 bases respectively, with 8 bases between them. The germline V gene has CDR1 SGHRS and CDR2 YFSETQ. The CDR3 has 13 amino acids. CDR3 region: CASSLEISYGYTF. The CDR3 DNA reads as TGCGCCAGCAGCTTGGAAATAAGTTATGGCTACACCTTC.

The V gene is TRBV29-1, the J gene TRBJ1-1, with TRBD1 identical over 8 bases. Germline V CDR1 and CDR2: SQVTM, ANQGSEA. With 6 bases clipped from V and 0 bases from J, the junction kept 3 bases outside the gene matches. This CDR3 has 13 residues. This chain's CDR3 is CSVPGGLNTEAFF. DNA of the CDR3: TGCAGCGTCCCAGGGGGCCTGAACACTGAAGCTTTCTTT. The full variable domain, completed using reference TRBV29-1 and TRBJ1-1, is SAVISQKPSRDICQRGTSLTIQCQVDSQVTMMFWYRQQPGQSLTLIATANQGSEATYESGFVIDKFPISRPNLTFSTLTVSNMSPEDSSIYLCSVPGGLNTEAFFGQGTRLTVV.

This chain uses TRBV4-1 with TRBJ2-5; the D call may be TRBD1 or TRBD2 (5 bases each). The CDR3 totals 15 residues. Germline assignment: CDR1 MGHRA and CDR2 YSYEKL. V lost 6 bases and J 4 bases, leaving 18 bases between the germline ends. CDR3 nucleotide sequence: TGCGCCAGCAGAGAGCATGGGACCTTGGGAGAGACCCAGTACTTC. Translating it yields CASREHGTLGETQYF.

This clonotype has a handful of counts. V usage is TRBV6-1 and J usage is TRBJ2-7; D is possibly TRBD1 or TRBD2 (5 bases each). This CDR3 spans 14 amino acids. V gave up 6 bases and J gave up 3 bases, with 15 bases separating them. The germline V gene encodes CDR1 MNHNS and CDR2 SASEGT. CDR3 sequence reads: CASSSGATRYEQYF. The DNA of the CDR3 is TGTGCCAGCAGCTCCGGGGCCACCCGCTACGAGCAGTACTTC.

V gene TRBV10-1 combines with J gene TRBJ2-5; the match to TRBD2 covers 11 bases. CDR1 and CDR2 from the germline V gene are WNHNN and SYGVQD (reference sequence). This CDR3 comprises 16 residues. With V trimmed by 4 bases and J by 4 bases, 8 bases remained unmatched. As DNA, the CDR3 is TGCGCCAGCAGTGTTCTGGCTAGCGGGGGGCGAGAGACCCAGTACTTC. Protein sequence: CASSVLASGGRETQYF.

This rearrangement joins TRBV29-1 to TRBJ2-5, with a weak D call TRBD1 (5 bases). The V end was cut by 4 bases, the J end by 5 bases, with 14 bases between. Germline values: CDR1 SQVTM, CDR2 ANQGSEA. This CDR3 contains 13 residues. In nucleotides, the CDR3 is TGCAGCGTTGCCAGGGATGACGGGGAGACCCAGTACTTC. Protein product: CSVARDDGETQYF.

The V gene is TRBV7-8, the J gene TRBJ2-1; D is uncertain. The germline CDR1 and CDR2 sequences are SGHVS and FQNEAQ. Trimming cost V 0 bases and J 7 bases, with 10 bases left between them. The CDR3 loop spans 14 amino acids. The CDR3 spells CASSLAQLLNEQFF. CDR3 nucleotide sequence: TGTGCCAGCAGCTTAGCTCAACTTTTGAATGAGCAGTTCTTC.

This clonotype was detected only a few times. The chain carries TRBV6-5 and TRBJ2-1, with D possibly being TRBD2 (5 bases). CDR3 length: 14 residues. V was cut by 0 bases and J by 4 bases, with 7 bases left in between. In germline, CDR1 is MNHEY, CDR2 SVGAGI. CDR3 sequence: CASSYSEAYNEQFF. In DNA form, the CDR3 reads TGTGCCAGCAGTTACTCGGAGGCATACAATGAGCAGTTCTTC.

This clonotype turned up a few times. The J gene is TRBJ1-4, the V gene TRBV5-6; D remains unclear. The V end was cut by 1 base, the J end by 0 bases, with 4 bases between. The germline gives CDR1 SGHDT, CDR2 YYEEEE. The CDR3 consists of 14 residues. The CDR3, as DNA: TGTGCCAGCAGCTTGCGGGCAACTAATGAAAAACTGTTTTTT. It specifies CASSLRATNEKLFF.

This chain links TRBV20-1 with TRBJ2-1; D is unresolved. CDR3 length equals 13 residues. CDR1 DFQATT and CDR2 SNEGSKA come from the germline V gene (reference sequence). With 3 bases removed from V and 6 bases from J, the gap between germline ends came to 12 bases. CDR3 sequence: CSASFGYRNEQFF. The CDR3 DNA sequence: TGCAGTGCTAGCTTTGGGTACCGCAATGAGCAGTTCTTC.

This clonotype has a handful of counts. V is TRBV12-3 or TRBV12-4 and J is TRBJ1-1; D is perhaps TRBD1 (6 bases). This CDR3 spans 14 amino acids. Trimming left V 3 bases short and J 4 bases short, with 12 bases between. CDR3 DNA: TGTGCCAGCAGTTTGCAGGGGTTGGGCACTGAAGCTTTCTTT. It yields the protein CASSLQGLGTEAFF.